One and the same sample provided the 18 T cell receptor beta chains below, sequenced in a study of blood T cell repertoires in COVID-19. Only in-frame clones appear in the TCRdb table, and some are missing; sequencing was by immunoSEQ multiplex PCR. This table holds approximately 250,000 clones, roughly 91% found once. The sample comprised peripheral blood. The receptors stem from a man younger than 40 with COVID-19, enrolled during active disease.

In its sample, this clone was seen once. The rearrangement uses TRBV9 and TRBJ2-7, with D tentatively TRBD1 (6 bases). The V gene lost 0 bases and the J gene lost 2 bases, with 9 bases spanning the gap. The CDR3 is 14 residues long. Per germline, CDR1 SGDLS and CDR2 YYNGEE. CDR3 region: CASSVGDTAYEQYF. The CDR3 bases are TGTGCCAGCAGCGTAGGGGACACAGCCTACGAGCAGTACTTC.

This chain uses TRBV5-1 with TRBJ1-3; no definite D call. V was clipped by 3 bases and J by 0 bases, with 13 bases between them. The CDR3 sequence is 16 residues long. The germline gives CDR1 SGHRS, CDR2 YFSETQ. CDR3 in amino acids: CASSSTGRDSGNTIYF. The CDR3 coding sequence is TGCGCCAGCAGCTCCACGGGGAGGGACTCTGGAAACACCATATATTTT.

The rearrangement uses TRBV9 and TRBJ1-2; 7 bases are shared with TRBD1. The CDR3 has 17 residues. V was pared by 6 bases and J by 4 bases, with 18 bases of the junction left unmatched. The germline CDR1 and CDR2 sequences are SGDLS and YYNGEE. In nucleotides, the CDR3 is TGTGCCAGCACCGTTCAGGGGGACCCCTATTATTCCTATGGCTACACCTTC. The encoded protein is CASTVQGDPYYSYGYTF.

This chain joins TRBV9 and TRBJ2-5; TRBD1 is a possible D gene (5 bases). Germline CDR1 reads SGDLS; CDR2 reads YYNGEE. The V end lost 0 bases, the J end lost 6 bases, and 15 bases lay between the germline ends. The CDR3 is made up of 15 amino acids. CDR3 region: CASSVVGGREQTQYF. The CDR3, as DNA: TGTGCCAGCAGCGTAGTGGGTGGCAGGGAACAGACCCAGTACTTC.

This chain uses TRBV5-6 with TRBJ2-5; 8 nucleotides match TRBD2. Germline lookup yields CDR1 SGHDT and CDR2 YYEEEE. With V trimmed by 6 bases and J by 2 bases, 12 bases remained unmatched. This CDR3 is 16 amino acids long. CDR3 bases: TGTGCCAGCATCCGTCAGCGCGGGGGGCTGCAAGAGACCCAGTACTTC. Amino acid sequence: CASIRQRGGLQETQYF.

V is TRBV28 and J is TRBJ1-5, with D unclear. The CDR3 totals 14 residues. V lost 4 bases, J lost 2 bases, and 9 bases lay in between. The germline V gene has CDR1 MDHEN and CDR2 SYDVKM. The CDR3 bases are TGTGCCAGCAGTTCCGGGTCGGGCAATCAGCCCCAGCATTTT. This codes for CASSSGSGNQPQHF. The full variable domain, in which reference TRBV28 and TRBJ1-5 provide the parts outside the CDR3, is DVKVTQSSRYLVKRTGEKVFLECVQDMDHENMFWYRQDPGLGLRLIYFSYDVKMKEKGDIPEGYSVSREKKERFSLILESASTNQTSMYLCASSSGSGNQPQHFGDGTRLSIL.

The chain uses TRBV28 and TRBJ1-1; D might be TRBD1 (6 bases). This CDR3 contains 16 residues. Germline CDR1 MDHEN, CDR2 SYDVKM. The ends were cut back, 6 bases at V and 1 base at J, with 18 bases in the middle. The CDR3 protein is CASRRSTGGPNTEAFF. CDR3 sequence (DNA): TGTGCCAGCAGGAGATCTACCGGGGGGCCGAACACTGAAGCTTTCTTT.

A word on this clone: At one end, the junction sequence differs from germline, possibly due to a read error. The chain is built from TRBV15 and TRBJ1-5; tentative D call: TRBD1 (6 bases). This CDR3 contains 14 residues. From germline, CDR1 is LNHNV and CDR2 YYDKDF (reference sequence). CDR3 sequence (DNA): TGTGCCGCCAGTATAGGGGGATTGAATCAGCCCCAGCATTTT. It is translated as CAASIGGLNQPQHF.

The chain uses TRBV11-1 and TRBJ1-1, with D unclear. The CDR3 loop spans 14 amino acids. The germline V gene encodes CDR1 SGHAT and CDR2 FQDESV (reference sequence). The germline V and J ends were trimmed by 5 bases and 1 base, with 11 bases remaining between them. CDR3 protein: CASSPAGRNTEAFF. In DNA form, the CDR3 reads TGTGCCAGCAGCCCTGCCGGGAGGAACACTGAAGCTTTCTTT. The whole variable domain, filled in from reference TRBV11-1 and TRBJ1-1, reads EAEVAQSPRYKITEKSQAVAFWCDPISGHATLYWYRQILGQGPELLVQFQDESVVDDSQLPKDRFSAERLKGVDSTLKIQPAELGDSAMYLCASSPAGRNTEAFFGQGTRLTVV.

The gene calls are TRBV19 and TRBJ1-1; D is undetermined. This CDR3 is built from 13 residues. Germline lookup yields CDR1 LNHDA and CDR2 SQIVND (reference sequence). With 5 bases removed from V and 0 bases from J, the gap between germline ends came to 7 bases. The CDR3 reads CASSAVVNTEAFF. CDR3 coding DNA: TGTGCCAGTAGTGCGGTCGTGAACACTGAAGCTTTCTTT. The complete variable domain, with remaining parts taken from reference TRBV19 and TRBJ1-1, reads DGGITQSPKYLFRKEGQNVTLSCEQNLNHDAMYWYRQDPGQGLRLIYYSQIVNDFQKGDIAEGYSVSREKKESFPLTVTSAQKNPTAFYLCASSAVVNTEAFFGQGTRLTVV.

This chain links TRBV25-1 with TRBJ1-1; TRBD1 matches 7 bases. The germline gives CDR1 MGHDK, CDR2 SYGVNS. The CDR3 runs 14 residues. The junction had 8 bases not matched to a gene; V was cut back by 4 bases and J by 6 bases. CDR3 amino acids: CASSVQGLGAEAFF. In DNA, the CDR3 is TGTGCCAGCAGTGTACAGGGGTTGGGGGCTGAAGCTTTCTTT.

This sequence joins TRBV18 and TRBJ2-2, with TRBD2 as a possible D gene (5 bases). V was pared by 5 bases and J by 7 bases, with 17 bases between. This CDR3 comprises 15 residues. Germline V gene data show CDR1 as KGHSH and CDR2 as LQKENI. The DNA of the CDR3 is TGTGCCAGCTCAACGACGGGCCTGAGGGACGGGGAGCTGTTTTTT. Protein: CASSTTGLRDGELFF.

The chain carries TRBV4-2 and TRBJ1-2; TRBD1 might be the D (5 bases). Trimming removed 0 bases at V and 4 bases at J, with 9 bases between. The V gene's germline CDR1 is LGHNA and CDR2 YNFKEQ. CDR3 length: 14 amino acids. The DNA for the CDR3 is TGTGCCAGCAGCCAAGATACCGGGGGCTATGGCTACACCTTC. This translates into CASSQDTGGYGYTF.

In its sample, this clone was seen once. J is TRBJ1-1 and V is TRBV5-1, with unresolved D. The CDR3 has 15 amino acids. Trimming took 1 base from V and 0 from J, leaving 10 bases between them. The germline V gene encodes CDR1 SGHRS and CDR2 YFSETQ. CDR3 in DNA: TGCGCCAGCAGCTTGTGGTCGCAGATGAACACTGAAGCTTTCTTT. Translation gives CASSLWSQMNTEAFF.

The J gene is TRBJ1-2, the V gene TRBV5-5, with TRBD1 identical over 8 bases. The CDR3 is made up of 20 amino acids. Germline V gene data show CDR1 as SGHKS and CDR2 as YYEKEE (reference sequence). Germline trimming cut 0 bases from V and 4 bases from J; bases unmatched to any gene: 20. The CDR3 sequence is CASSLDSSGMPDRDGYGYTF. DNA of the CDR3: TGTGCCAGCAGCTTGGATAGTTCCGGGATGCCGGACAGGGATGGCTATGGCTACACCTTC.

The J gene is TRBJ2-7, the V gene TRBV5-5, with D unresolved. The CDR3 has 15 residues. Trimming removed 4 bases from V and 0 bases from J, with 14 bases in between. Germline lookup yields CDR1 SGHKS and CDR2 YYEKEE (reference sequence). The CDR3 sequence is CASSPSFLSSYEQYF. The CDR3 DNA follows: TGTGCCAGCAGCCCCTCATTCCTTAGCTCCTACGAGCAGTACTTC.

This chain joins TRBV19 and TRBJ2-1; 9 nucleotides line up with TRBD2. The CDR3 loop spans 15 amino acids. With 5 bases clipped from V and 6 bases from J, the junction kept 8 bases outside the gene matches. CDR1 is LNHDA and CDR2 is SQIVND in the germline V gene (reference sequence). CDR3 in DNA: TGTGCCAGTAGTTCGGGACTAGCCGGTTTCAATGAGCAGTTCTTC. It encodes CASSSGLAGFNEQFF. The whole variable domain, remainder taken from reference TRBV19 and TRBJ2-1, is DGGITQSPKYLFRKEGQNVTLSCEQNLNHDAMYWYRQDPGQGLRLIYYSQIVNDFQKGDIAEGYSVSREKKESFPLTVTSAQKNPTAFYLCASSSGLAGFNEQFFGPGTRLTVL.

This clone was seen only once. The CDR3 region is CASSTGLAGGPIQETQYF. CDR3 bases: TGCGCCAGCAGCACGGGACTAGCGGGGGGCCCCATCCAAGAGACCCAGTACTTC. The genes are TRBV5-1 and TRBJ2-5; 15 bases map to TRBD2. CDR1 SGHRS and CDR2 YFSETQ come from the germline V gene. Unmatched junction bases numbered 8, after V lost 4 bases and J lost 1 base. The CDR3 is 18 residues long.